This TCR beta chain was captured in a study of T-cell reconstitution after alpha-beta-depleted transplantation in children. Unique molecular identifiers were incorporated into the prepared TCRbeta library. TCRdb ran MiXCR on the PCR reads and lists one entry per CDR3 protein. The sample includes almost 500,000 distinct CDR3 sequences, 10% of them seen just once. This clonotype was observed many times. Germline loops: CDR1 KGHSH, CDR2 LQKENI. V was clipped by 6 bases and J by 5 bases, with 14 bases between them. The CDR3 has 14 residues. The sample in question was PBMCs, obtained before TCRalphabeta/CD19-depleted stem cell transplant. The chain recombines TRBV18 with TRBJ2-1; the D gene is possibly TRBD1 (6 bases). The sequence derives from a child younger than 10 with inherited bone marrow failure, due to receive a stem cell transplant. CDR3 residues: CASSQTDSDNEQFF. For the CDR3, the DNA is TGTGCCAGCTCGCAAACGGACAGTGACAATGAGCAGTTCTTC.